What follows are 4 T cell receptor beta chains derived from one specimen sequenced in a study of blood T cell repertoires in COVID-19. Data came from immunoSEQ multiplex PCR; TCRdb stores just in-frame clones and leaves some out. The repertoire holds roughly 330,000 clones, with approximately 87% as singletons. The material sequenced was peripheral blood. The origin of the receptors is a woman in her 50s with active or convalescent COVID-19.

This chain links TRBV5-6 with TRBJ2-1; D unclear. CDR3 length: 11 residues. Trimming removed 2 bases from V and 7 bases from J, with 4 bases in between. CDR1 and CDR2 from the germline V gene are SGHDT and YYEEEE. The chain's CDR3 is CASSFQNEQFF. DNA of the CDR3: TGTGCCAGCAGCTTTCAAAATGAGCAGTTCTTC.

There are a few counts of this clone. The chain carries TRBV14 and TRBJ2-7, with TRBD1 matching over 7 bases. From germline, CDR1 is SGHDN and CDR2 FVKESK. CDR3 length: 15 amino acids. Unmatched junction bases numbered 9, after V lost 4 bases and J lost 3 bases. The CDR3 DNA reads TGTGCCAGCAGCCTACCCCGGACAGGATACTACGAGCAGTACTTC. Encoded protein: CASSLPRTGYYEQYF.

This chain links TRBV18 with TRBJ1-1, with a tentative D call TRBD1 (5 bases). This CDR3 comprises 15 residues. CDR1 is KGHSH, CDR2 LQKENI, per germline. Deletions cut 8 bases from V and 5 bases from J, with 21 bases between. The CDR3 sequence is CASHLYGGSGTEAFF. The CDR3 bases are TGTGCCAGCCACTTATACGGGGGGAGTGGGACTGAAGCTTTCTTT. Filled out from reference TRBV18 and TRBJ1-1, the complete variable domain reads NAGVMQNPRHLVRRRGQEARLRCSPMKGHSHVYWYRQLPEEGLKFMVYLQKENIIDESGMPKERFSAEFPKEGPSILRIQQVVRGDSAAYFCASHLYGGSGTEAFFGQGTRLTVV.

This clone turned up a few times. V gene TRBV5-1 combines with J gene TRBJ2-7; 8 nucleotides agree with TRBD2. The CDR3 is 13 residues long. Germline CDR1 reads SGHRS; CDR2 reads YFSETQ. The junction had 3 bases not matched to a gene; V was cut back by 4 bases and J by 3 bases. CDR3 sequence (DNA): TGCGCCAGCAGCCGGGCGGGGGGCTACGAGCAGTACTTC. Translating it yields CASSRAGGYEQYF. The full variable domain, in which reference TRBV5-1 and TRBJ2-7 provide the parts outside the CDR3, is KAGVTQTPRYLIKTRGQQVTLSCSPISGHRSVSWYQQTPGQGLQFLFEYFSETQRNKGNFPGRFSGRQFSNSRSEMNVSTLELGDSALYLCASSRAGGYEQYFGPGTRLTVT.